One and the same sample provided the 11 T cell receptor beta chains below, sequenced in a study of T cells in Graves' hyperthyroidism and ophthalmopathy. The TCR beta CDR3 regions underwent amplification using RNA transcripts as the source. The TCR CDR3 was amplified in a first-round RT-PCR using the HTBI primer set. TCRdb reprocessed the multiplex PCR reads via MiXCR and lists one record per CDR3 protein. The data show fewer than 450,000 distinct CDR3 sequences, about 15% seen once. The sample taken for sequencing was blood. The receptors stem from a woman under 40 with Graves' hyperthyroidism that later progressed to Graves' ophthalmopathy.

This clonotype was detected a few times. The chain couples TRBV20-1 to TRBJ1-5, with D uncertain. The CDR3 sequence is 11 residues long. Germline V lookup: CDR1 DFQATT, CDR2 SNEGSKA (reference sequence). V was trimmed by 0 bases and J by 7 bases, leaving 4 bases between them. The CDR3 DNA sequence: TGCAGTGCTAGAGATCTGCAGCCCCAGCATTTT. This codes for CSARDLQPQHF.

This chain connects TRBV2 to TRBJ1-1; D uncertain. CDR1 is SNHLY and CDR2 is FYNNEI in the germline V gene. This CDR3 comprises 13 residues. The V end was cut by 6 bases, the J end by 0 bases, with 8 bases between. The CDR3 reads CASSGGLNTEAFF. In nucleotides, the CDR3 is TGTGCCAGCAGCGGAGGACTGAACACTGAAGCTTTCTTT. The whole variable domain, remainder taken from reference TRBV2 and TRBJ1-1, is EPEVTQTPSHQVTQMGQEVILRCVPISNHLYFYWYRQILGQKVEFLVSFYNNEISEKSEIFDDQFSVERPDGSNFTLKIRSTKLEDSAMYFCASSGGLNTEAFFGQGTRLTVV.

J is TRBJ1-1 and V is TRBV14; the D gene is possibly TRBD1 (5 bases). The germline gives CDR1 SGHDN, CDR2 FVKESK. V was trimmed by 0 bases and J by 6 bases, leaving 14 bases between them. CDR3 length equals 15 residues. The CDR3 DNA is TGTGCCAGCAGCCAAGATCTGGGACCGGGACCTGAAGCTTTCTTT. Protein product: CASSQDLGPGPEAFF.

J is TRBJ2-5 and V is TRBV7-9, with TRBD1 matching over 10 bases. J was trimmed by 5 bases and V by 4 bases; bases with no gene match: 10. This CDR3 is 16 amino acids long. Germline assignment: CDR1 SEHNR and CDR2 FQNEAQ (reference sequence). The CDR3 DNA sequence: TGTGCCAGCAGCTCGCGACAGGGGGCCGCTGTGGAGACCCAGTACTTC. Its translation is CASSSRQGAAVETQYF.

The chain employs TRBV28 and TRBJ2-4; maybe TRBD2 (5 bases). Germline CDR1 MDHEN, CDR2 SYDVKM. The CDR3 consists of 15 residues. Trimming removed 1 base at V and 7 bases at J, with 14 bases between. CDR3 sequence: CASSLLVTGGNIQYF. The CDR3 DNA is TGTGCCAGCAGTTTATTGGTGACCGGCGGGAACATTCAGTACTTC.

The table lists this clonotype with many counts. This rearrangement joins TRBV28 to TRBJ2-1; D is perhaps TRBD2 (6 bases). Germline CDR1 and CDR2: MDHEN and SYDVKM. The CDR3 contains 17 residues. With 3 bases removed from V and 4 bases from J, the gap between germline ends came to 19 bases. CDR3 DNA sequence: TGTGCCAGCAGTTTGGTAACGGGAGAGCCCCGATACAATGAGCAGTTCTTC. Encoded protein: CASSLVTGEPRYNEQFF.

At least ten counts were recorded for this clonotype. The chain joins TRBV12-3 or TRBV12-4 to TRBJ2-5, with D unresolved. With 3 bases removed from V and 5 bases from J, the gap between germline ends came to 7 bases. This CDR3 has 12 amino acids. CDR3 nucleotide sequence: TGTGCCAGCAGTTTTAATCCCGAGACCCAGTACTTC. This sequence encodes CASSFNPETQYF.

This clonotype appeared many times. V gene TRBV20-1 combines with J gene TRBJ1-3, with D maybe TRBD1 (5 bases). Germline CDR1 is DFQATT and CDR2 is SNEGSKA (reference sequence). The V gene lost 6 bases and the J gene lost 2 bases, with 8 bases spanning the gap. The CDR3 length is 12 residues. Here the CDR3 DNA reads TGCAGTGCCCAGGGAGCTGGAAACACCATATATTTT. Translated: CSAQGAGNTIYF.

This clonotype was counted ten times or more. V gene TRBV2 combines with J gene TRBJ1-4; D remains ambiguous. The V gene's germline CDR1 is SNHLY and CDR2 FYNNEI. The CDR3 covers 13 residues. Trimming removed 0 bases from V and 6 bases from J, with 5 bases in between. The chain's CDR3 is CASSEAEDEKLFF. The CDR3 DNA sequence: TGTGCCAGCAGTGAAGCTGAGGATGAAAAACTGTTTTTT.

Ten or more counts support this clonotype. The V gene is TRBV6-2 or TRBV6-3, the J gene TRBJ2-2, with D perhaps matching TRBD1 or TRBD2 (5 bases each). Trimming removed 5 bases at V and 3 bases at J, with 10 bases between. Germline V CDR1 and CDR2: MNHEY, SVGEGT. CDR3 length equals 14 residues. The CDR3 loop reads CASSVLGDTGELFF. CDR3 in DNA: TGTGCCAGCAGTGTCCTGGGGGACACCGGGGAGCTGTTTTTT.

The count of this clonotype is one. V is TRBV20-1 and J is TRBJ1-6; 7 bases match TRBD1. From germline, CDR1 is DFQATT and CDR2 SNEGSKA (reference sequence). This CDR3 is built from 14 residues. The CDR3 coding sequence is TGCGGTACTACCAGGGGGGGGGATAATTCACCCCTCCACTTT. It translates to CGTTRGGDNSPLHF.